This T cell receptor (beta chain) derives from a study of T cell responses to AZD1222 COVID-19 vaccine. Study-level information: Second-dose recipients at about 4 or about 12 weeks were treated as one pooled group.

Using immunoSEQ multiplex PCR, the repertoire was profiled, and TCRdb retains in-frame clones only, with some absent. The table includes roughly 130,000 clones, more than 70% detected once. This clone was counted once. The sequenced sample was peripheral blood, obtained on day 0 of AZD1222 vaccination. The origin of this receptor is an adult in good health.

The chain's CDR3 is CASSIPGQGLYEQYF. DNA of the CDR3: TGTGCCAGTAGTATACCCGGACAGGGGTTGTACGAGCAGTACTTC. The chain joins TRBV19 to TRBJ2-7; 9 bases fit TRBD1. The CDR3 is 15 residues long. The V gene's germline CDR1 is LNHDA and CDR2 SQIVND (reference sequence). J was trimmed by 4 bases and V by 2 bases; bases with no gene match: 6.